This T cell receptor (beta chain) was sequenced in a study of cytomegalovirus exposure and HLA in healthy donors. Study overall: Around four fifths of 398 genotyped donors fell in the Caucasian-associated ancestry cluster.

PCR primers comprised 60 Vbeta and 13 Jbeta primers. The assay was immunoSEQ multiplex PCR, and TCRdb's table has in-frame clones only and misses some. The table lists approximately 92,000 clones, approximately 70% of them singletons, with 2.7% in the top ten. The V segment lost 3 bases and the J segment 0 bases; nucleotides outside the gene matches: 2. CDR1 is SGHRS, CDR2 YFSETQ, per germline. The CDR3 contains 15 residues. The V and J genes are TRBV5-1 and TRBJ2-3, with 9 nucleotides matching TRBD1. Sequenced sample: PBMCs. The sequence was obtained from a man aged 45-65 years in good health and CMV-seronegative. DNA of the CDR3: TGCGCCAGCAGCTACGGGACAGGGAGCACAGATACGCAGTATTTT. Protein: CASSYGTGSTDTQYF.